This T cell receptor beta chain emerged from a study of early T cells in non-severe SARS-CoV-2 infection. Turning to the study itself: The authors sequenced bulk RNA from unsorted whole blood, leaving chains unpaired. Points from the study as a whole: VDJdb matches were skewed toward anti-spike CD8 T cell responses.

Unique molecular identifiers were attached to individual cDNA molecules. In TCRdb, the 5' RACE reads were re-called with MiXCR into one record per CDR3 protein. Of approximately 52,000 distinct CDR3 sequences in the sample, approximately 8% were seen once. There are a few counts of this clonotype. Antigen specificity is unknown. Sequencing input: whole blood. The receptor was isolated from an adult who was a healthcare worker with PCR-confirmed SARS-CoV-2 infection or an uninfected control (not recorded which).

DNA for the CDR3: TGTGCCAGCAGCGTCGGACAGGGACAACCACTTAAGTCACCCCTCCACTTT. Amino acids: CASSVGQGQPLKSPLHF. The J gene is TRBJ1-6, the V gene TRBV11-2; TRBD1 agrees at 8 bases. The germline gives CDR1 SGHAT, CDR2 FQNNGV. Losses at the gene ends were 5 bases for V and 10 bases for J; bases not matched to a gene: 16. The length of the CDR3 is 17 residues. The complete variable domain, with remaining parts taken from reference TRBV11-2 and TRBJ1-6, reads EAGVAQSPRYKIIEKRQSVAFWCNPISGHATLYWYQQILGQGPKLLIQFQNNGVVDDSQLPKDRFSAERLKGVDSTLKIQPAKLEDSAVYLCASSVGQGQPLKSPLHFGNGTRLTVT.